This T cell receptor (beta chain) originates from a study of beta chain features in type 1 diabetes (dated by TCRdb to between 2018 and 2020). At the level of the whole study: Patients and healthy donors did not differ in mean age, gender distribution, total cell number or subset yield. Across all samples, 90 million to 130 million sorted cells were examined, and cell number per subset correlated strongly with RNA yield. The study compared TCRB repertoires of sorted circulating CD4+ T cell subsets between recently diagnosed type 1 diabetes patients and matched healthy donors. Whereas all 30 or so donors provided naive and central memory subsets, regulatory and stem cell-like memory subsets were isolated from just 8 patients and roughly 8 healthy donors.

Each donor gave one peripheral blood draw, averaging approximately 0.12 L, which was collected into heparinised tubes. Using a panel that included CD45RO, CCR7, CD25, CD127, CD95 and CD27, naive, central memory, regulatory and stem cell-like memory CD4+ T cells were sorted on a BD FACSAria II. All sorted populations exceeded 95% purity. Right away, PBMCs were isolated by Lymphoprep density gradient centrifugation and were stained directly, with no culture step. So that batch effects would be minimized, each experiment stained and sorted samples in pairs, pairing one healthy donor with one patient. The investigation overall reported the following: Naive, central memory and regulatory TCRB repertoires appeared to be more similar among patients than among healthy donors. In all four CD4+ subsets, TCRB CDR3 length was moderately but significantly shorter in type 1 diabetes patients. Shorter templates might be favored by PCR, yet because patient and control samples were amplified and corrected together, any such skew would affect both groups equally. Only small numbers of individuals were included in the HLA sub-analyses, which left unresolved whether HLA type had any influence on TCRB rearrangement. Because cDNA was sequenced instead of genomic DNA, activated cells with high expression could be over-represented, although the groups did not differ in activation or CD3 levels. Patients with type 1 diabetes made fewer insertions and deleted more nucleotides at VDJ recombination sites, implying thymic rearrangement abnormalities.

V loses 4 bases at its end and J loses 4 bases; junction bases beyond the gene matches: 6. The CDR3 starts with the cysteine, ends with the phenylalanine, and has 14 residues. Solely the CDR3 DNA is kept, with 42 bases framed from the first base. CDR1 and CDR2, per the germline V gene, are SGHDT and YYEEEE. All of the isolated RNA was reverse transcribed with the High Capacity cDNA Reverse Transcription Kit, so expressed TCRB transcripts were sequenced. Deep immunoSEQ sequencing was applied to naive, central memory and regulatory T cell samples, giving an average of roughly 3.3 million total reads per sample. Sorted cells were lysed in RLT buffer, and RNA was extracted using DNase-treated RNeasy Micro or Mini kits according to cell number. To prevent cross-contamination, each cell subset was processed individually, whereas patient and healthy donor samples were processed jointly. TCRB sequences were amplified from cDNA with the immunoSEQ multiplex PCR, producing 87-bp fragments spanning the CDR3 region. The amplicons were sequenced using the Illumina HiSeq platform. The authors processed their data as follows. Synthetic template baselines were used to correct PCR bias computationally, reads within Hamming distance 2 were collapsed, and singletons that could not be merged were discarded. Reads were aligned against IMGT so that V, D and J genes, CDR3 length and insertions or deletions at six rearrangement sites could be assigned. Within each subset, clonotype counts were normalized to sorted cell number, after which true diversity and Gini coefficients were computed with the tcR R package. The overlap coefficient, calculated on TCRB nucleotide sequences, was used to quantify repertoire sharing. TCRdb's version of the immuneACCESS table is confined to in-frame rearrangements and falls short of the full clone set. An unresolved V gene accounts for under half of the shortfall where checked; the remainder is of unknown origin. V, J and clone size derive from that table, while D and trimming were established from the DNA sequence. The sample yields 200,000 to 300,000 clones; 27% were counted once. Approximately 4% of the sample is in the top ten clones.

In regard to this clone: The antigen it binds to is not known. The record has no base qualities; no much larger clone is one base away.

This clonotype originated in a man aged 25-40 years in good health. Sequenced sample: central memory CD4+ T cells from blood. The sequence is built from TRBV5-6 and TRBJ2-5; TRBD2 agrees with 8 junctional bases. Here the CDR3 is given as CASSPTAGAETQYF. The bases are TGTGCCAGCAGCCCGACAGCGGGAGCAGAGACCCAGTACTTC.